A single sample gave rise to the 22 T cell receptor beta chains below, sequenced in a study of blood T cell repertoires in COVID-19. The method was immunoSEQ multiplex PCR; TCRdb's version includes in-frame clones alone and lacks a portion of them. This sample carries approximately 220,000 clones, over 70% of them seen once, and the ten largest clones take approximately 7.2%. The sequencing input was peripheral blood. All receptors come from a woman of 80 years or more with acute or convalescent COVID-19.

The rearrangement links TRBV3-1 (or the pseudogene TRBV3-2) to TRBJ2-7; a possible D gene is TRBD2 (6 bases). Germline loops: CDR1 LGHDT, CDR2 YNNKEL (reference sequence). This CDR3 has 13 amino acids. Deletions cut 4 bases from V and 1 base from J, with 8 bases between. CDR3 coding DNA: TGTGCCAGCAGCCCCGGGACTTCCTACGAGCAGTACTTC. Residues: CASSPGTSYEQYF.

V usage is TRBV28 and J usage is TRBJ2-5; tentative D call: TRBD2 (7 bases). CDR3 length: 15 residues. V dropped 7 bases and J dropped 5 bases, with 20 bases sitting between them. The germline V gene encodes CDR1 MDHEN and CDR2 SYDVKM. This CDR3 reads CASIWRGKGGETQYF. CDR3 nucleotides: TGTGCCAGCATTTGGCGGGGCAAGGGGGGGGAGACCCAGTACTTC.

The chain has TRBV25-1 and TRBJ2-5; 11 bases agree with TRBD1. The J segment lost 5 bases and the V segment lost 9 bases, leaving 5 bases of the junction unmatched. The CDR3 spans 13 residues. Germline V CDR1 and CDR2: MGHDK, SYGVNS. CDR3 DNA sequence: TGTGCCAGTTGGACAGGGGGCCTTGAGACCCAGTACTTC. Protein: CASWTGGLETQYF.

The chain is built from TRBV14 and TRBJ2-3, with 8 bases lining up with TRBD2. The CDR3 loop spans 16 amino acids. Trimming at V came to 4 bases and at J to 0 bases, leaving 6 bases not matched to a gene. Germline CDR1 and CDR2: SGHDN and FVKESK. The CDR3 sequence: CASSLRLAPSTDTQYF. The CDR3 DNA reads TGTGCCAGCAGCCTCAGACTAGCGCCTAGCACAGATACGCAGTATTTT.

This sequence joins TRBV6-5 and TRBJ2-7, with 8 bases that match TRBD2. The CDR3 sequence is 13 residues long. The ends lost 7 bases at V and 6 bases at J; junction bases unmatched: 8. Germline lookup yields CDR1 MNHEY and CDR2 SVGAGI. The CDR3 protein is CASIRSGTAEQYF. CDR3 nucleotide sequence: TGTGCCAGCATCCGTAGCGGGACGGCCGAGCAGTACTTC.

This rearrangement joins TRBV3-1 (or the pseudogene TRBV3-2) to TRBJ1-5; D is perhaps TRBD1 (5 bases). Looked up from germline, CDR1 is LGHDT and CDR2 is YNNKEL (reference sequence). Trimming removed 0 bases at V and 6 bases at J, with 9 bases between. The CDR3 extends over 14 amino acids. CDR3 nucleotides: TGTGCCAGCAGCCAAGAACACAGGCTTCAGCCCCAGCATTTT. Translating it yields CASSQEHRLQPQHF.

CDR3: CASSQGLHFDNSPLHF. The CDR3 nucleotides are TGTGCCAGCAGCCAAGGGCTGCATTTCGATAATTCACCCCTCCACTTT. The chain recombines TRBV3-1 (or the pseudogene TRBV3-2) with TRBJ1-6; no definite D call. V lost 1 base, J lost 5 bases, and 12 bases lay in between. Germline V CDR1 and CDR2: LGHDT, YNNKEL (reference sequence). This CDR3 region has 16 residues.

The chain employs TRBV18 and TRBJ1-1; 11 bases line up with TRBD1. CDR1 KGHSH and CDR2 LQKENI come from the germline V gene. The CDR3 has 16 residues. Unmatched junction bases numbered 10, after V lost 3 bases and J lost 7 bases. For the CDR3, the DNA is TGTGCCAGCTCACCGCCCATTAGGGACAGGGGGGGTGAAGCTTTCTTT. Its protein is CASSPPIRDRGGEAFF.

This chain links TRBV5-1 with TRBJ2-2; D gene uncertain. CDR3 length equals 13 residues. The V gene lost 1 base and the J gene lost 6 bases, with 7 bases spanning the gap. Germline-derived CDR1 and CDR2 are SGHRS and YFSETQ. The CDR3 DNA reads TGCGCCAGCAGCTTGTCGCCGGCCGGGGAGCTGTTTTTT. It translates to CASSLSPAGELFF.

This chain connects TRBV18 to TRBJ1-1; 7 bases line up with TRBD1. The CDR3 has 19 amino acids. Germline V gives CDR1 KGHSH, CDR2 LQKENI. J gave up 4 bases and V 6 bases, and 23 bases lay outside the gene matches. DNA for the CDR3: TGTGCCAGCTCGAAAAAATTATTGACAGGGTCGGGAAGGGCCACTGAAGCTTTCTTT. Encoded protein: CASSKKLLTGSGRATEAFF.

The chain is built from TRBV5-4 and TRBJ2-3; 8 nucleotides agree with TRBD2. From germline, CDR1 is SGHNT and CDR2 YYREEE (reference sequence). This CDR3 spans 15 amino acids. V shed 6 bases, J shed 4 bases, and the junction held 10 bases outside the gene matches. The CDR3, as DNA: TGTGCCAGCACAAAACTAGCGGAGGGTTCAGATACGCAGTATTTT. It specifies CASTKLAEGSDTQYF.

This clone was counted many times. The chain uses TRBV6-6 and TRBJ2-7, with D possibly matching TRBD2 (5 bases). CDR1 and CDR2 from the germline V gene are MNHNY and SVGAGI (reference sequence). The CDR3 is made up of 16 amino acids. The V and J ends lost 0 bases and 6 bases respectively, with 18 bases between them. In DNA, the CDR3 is TGTGCCAGCAGTTACTCCAACTTAGCGAGTTCTCCCGAGCAGTACTTC. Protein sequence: CASSYSNLASSPEQYF.

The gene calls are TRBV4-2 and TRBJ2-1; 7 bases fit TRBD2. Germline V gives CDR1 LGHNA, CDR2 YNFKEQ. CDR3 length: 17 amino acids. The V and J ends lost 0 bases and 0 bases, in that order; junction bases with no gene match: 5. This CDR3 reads CASSQEPRTSSYNEQFF. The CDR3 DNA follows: TGTGCCAGCAGCCAAGAGCCGCGGACTAGCTCCTACAATGAGCAGTTCTTC.

CDR3 DNA: TGCGCCAGCAGCGTCCTCACAGGGGCCTACGAGCAGTACTTC. Amino acids: CASSVLTGAYEQYF. The rearrangement links TRBV5-1 to TRBJ2-7; 7 positions match TRBD1. The junction had 6 bases not matched to a gene; V was cut back by 4 bases and J by 2 bases. The CDR3 sequence is 14 residues long. CDR1 is SGHRS and CDR2 is YFSETQ in the germline V gene.

The CDR3 here is CASSLRRDRNYGYTF. CDR3 DNA sequence: TGTGCCAGCAGCCTTCGACGGGACAGGAACTATGGCTACACCTTC. The chain uses TRBV3-1 (or the pseudogene TRBV3-2) and TRBJ1-2; 8 nucleotides align to TRBD1. V shed 4 bases and J 2 bases; nucleotides not matched to a gene: 6. Germline CDR1 and CDR2: LGHDT and YNNKEL (reference sequence). The length of the CDR3 is 15 residues.

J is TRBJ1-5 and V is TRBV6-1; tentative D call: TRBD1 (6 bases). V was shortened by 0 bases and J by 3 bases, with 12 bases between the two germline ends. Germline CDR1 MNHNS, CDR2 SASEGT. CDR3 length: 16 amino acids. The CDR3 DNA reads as TGTGCCAGCAGTGAAGCGACGACAGGATACAATCAGCCCCAGCATTTT. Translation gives CASSEATTGYNQPQHF.

The CDR3: CASSWGTSGGSTDTQYF. The CDR3 bases are TGCGCCAGCAGCTGGGGGACTAGCGGGGGGTCCACAGATACGCAGTATTTT. This chain joins TRBV5-1 and TRBJ2-3, with TRBD2 matching 15 bases. The V segment lost 3 bases and the J segment 2 bases; nucleotides outside the gene matches: 4. The germline CDR1 and CDR2 sequences are SGHRS and YFSETQ. There are 17 residues in the CDR3. Filled out from reference TRBV5-1 and TRBJ2-3, the complete variable domain reads KAGVTQTPRYLIKTRGQQVTLSCSPISGHRSVSWYQQTPGQGLQFLFEYFSETQRNKGNFPGRFSGRQFSNSRSEMNVSTLELGDSALYLCASSWGTSGGSTDTQYFGPGTRLTVL.

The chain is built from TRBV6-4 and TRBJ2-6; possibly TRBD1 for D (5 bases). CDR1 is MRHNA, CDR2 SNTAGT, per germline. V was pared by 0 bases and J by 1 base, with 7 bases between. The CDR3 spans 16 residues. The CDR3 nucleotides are TGTGCCAGCAGTGACTCGAAGGGGTCTGGGGCCAACGTCCTGACTTTC. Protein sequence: CASSDSKGSGANVLTF.

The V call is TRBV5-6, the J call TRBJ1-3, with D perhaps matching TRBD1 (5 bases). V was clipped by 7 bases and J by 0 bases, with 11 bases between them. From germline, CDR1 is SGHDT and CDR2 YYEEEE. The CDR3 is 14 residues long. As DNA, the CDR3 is TGTGCCAGCTCCGGGGGGTTCTCTGGAAACACCATATATTTT. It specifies CASSGGFSGNTIYF.

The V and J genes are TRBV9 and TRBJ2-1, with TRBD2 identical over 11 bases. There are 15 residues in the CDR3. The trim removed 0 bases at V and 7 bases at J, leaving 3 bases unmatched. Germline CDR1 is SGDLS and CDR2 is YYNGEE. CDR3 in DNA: TGTGCCAGCAGCGTAGATACTAGCGGGGGAAATGAGCAGTTCTTC. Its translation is CASSVDTSGGNEQFF.

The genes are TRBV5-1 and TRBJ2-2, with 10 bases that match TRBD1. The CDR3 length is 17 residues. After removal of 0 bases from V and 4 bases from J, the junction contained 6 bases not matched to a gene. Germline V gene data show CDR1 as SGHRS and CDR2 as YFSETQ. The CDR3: CASSLGPRTGGTGELFF. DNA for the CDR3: TGCGCCAGCAGCTTGGGGCCCCGGACAGGGGGCACCGGGGAGCTGTTTTTT.

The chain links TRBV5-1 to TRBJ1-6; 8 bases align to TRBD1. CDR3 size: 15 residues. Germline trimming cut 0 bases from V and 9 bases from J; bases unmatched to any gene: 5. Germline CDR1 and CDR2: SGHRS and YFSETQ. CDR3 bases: TGCGCCAGCAGCTTGGGTTCTGACAGGGGTTCACCCCTCCACTTT. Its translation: CASSLGSDRGSPLHF.